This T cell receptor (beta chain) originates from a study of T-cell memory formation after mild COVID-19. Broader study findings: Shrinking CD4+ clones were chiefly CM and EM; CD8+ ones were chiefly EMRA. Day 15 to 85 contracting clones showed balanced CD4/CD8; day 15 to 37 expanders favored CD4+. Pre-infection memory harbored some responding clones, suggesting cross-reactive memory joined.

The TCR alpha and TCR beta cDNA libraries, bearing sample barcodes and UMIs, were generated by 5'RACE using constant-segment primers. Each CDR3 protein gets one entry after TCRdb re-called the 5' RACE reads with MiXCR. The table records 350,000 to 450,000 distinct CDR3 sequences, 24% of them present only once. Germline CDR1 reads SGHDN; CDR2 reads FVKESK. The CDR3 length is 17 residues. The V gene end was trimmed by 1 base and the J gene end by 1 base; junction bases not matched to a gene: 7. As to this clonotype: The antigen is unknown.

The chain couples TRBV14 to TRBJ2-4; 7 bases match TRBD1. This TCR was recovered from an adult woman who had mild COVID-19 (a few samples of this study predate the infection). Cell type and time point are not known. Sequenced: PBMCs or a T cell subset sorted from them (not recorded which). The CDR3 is CASSQAWQGVAKNIQYF. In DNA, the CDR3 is TGTGCCAGCAGCCAAGCTTGGCAGGGGGTGGCCAAAAACATTCAGTACTTC.